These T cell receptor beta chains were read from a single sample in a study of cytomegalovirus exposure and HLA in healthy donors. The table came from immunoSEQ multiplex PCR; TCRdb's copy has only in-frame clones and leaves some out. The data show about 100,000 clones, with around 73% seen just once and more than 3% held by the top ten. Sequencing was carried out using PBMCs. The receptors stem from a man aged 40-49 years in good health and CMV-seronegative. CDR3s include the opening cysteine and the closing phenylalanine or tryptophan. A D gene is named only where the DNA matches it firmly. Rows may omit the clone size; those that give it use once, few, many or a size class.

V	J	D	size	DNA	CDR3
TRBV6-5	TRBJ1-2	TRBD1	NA	TGTGCCACATTTAGACAGGGGCAGGGATATGGCTACACCTTC	CATFRQGQGYGYTF
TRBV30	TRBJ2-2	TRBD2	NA	TGTGCCTGGGACGGAGCGGGGACCGGGGAGCTGTTTTTT	CAWDGAGTGELFF
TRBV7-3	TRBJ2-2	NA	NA	TGTGCCAGCAGCGCTGGGCACAGGGACACCGGGGAGCTGTTTTTT	CASSAGHRDTGELFF
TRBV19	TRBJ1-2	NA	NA	TGTGCCAGTAGTATTTTACAGACCGAATCGGATTATGGCTACACCTTC	CASSILQTESDYGYTF
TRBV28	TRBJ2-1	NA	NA	TGTGCCAGCAGTTTTGCGGCGGCATCCTACAATGAGCAGTTCTTC	CASSFAAASYNEQFF
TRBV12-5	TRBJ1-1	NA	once	TGTGCTAGTGCCTTGACAGAAGGGTCTGAAGCTTTCTTT	CASALTEGSEAFF
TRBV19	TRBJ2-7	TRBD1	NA	TGTGCCAGTTCCCGGGACAGGGAAACACCCGAGCAGTACTTC	CASSRDRETPEQYF
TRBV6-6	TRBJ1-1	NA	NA	TGTGCCAGCAGTTCGCCATCCCAGGCGTTCGCTTTCTTT	CASSSPSQAFAFF
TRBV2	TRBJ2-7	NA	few	TGTGCCAGCAGTGAAGGGCAGGGGTCCGAGCAGTACTTC	CASSEGQGSEQYF
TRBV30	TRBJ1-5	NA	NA	TGTGCCTGGAGTGATGACTGGAATCAGCCCCAGCATTTT	CAWSDDWNQPQHF
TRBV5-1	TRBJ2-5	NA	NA	TGCGCCAGCAGCTTTGGAGGGTTGGAGACCCAGTACTTC	CASSFGGLETQYF
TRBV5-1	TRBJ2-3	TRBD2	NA	TGCGCCAGCAGCTGGGGACTAGCGGGTATCACAGATACGCAGTATTTT	CASSWGLAGITDTQYF
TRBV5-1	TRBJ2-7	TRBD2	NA	TGCGCCAGCAGCTCTATGGCGGGGGGGAAATACGAGCAGTACTTC	CASSSMAGGKYEQYF
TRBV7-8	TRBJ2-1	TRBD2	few	TGTGCCAGCAGCACCCCCCCAGCGGGAGTGCTAGGGGATGAGCAGTTCTTC	CASSTPPAGVLGDEQFF
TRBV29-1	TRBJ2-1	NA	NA	TGCAGCGTCGGGTACAATGAGCAGTTCTTC	CSVGYNEQFF
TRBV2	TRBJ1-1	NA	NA	TGTGCCAGCAAGCGGGTGCCCACTGAAGCTTTCTTT	CASKRVPTEAFF
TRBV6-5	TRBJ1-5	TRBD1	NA	TGTGCCAGCAGTTCAGGGGGCGCCGAAATTCAGCCCCAGCATTTT	CASSSGGAEIQPQHF
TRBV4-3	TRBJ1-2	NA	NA	TGCGCCAGCAGCTTTCACAGGACAGCGTTTAACTATGGCTACACCTTC	CASSFHRTAFNYGYTF
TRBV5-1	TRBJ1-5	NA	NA	TGCGCCAGCAGCCAAAGTGGGGGCGATCAGCCCCAGCATTTT	CASSQSGGDQPQHF
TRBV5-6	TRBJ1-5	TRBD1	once	TGTGCCAGCAGCCTAGGACAGGGTCCGGGCAATCAGCCCCAGCATTTT	CASSLGQGPGNQPQHF
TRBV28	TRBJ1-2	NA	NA	TGTGCCAGCAGGTTGCGGGGGGCCAGCTATGGCTACACCTTC	CASRLRGASYGYTF
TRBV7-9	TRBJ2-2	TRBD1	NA	TGTGCCAGCAGCCCCCCGGGACAGAGACATTACGGGGAGCTGTTTTTT	CASSPPGQRHYGELFF
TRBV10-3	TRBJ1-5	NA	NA	TGTGCCATCAGTGAGACAGAAGTTGGGCCCCAGCATTTT	CAISETEVGPQHF
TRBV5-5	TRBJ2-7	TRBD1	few	TGTGCCAGCAGCTTGATGGGACAGGGGTTCTACGAGCAGTACTTC	CASSLMGQGFYEQYF
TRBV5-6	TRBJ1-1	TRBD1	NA	TGTGCCAGCAGACGGACAGGGAACACTGAAGCTTTCTTT	CASRRTGNTEAFF
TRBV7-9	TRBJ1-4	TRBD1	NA	TGTGCCAGCAGCTCCCTTAGACAGGGCGGGAGGGAAAAACTGTTTTTT	CASSSLRQGGREKLFF
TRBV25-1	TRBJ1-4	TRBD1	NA	TGTGCCAGCAGTGAATCAGGACAGGGCCGCGAAAAACTGTTTTTT	CASSESGQGREKLFF
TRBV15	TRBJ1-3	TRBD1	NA	TGTGCCACCAGCGGTCCGGGACAGGCATATTTT	CATSGPGQAYF
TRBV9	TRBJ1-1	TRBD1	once	TGTGCCAGCAGCGCCACAGGGGACACTGAAGCTTTCTTT	CASSATGDTEAFF
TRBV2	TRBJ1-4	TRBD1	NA	TGTGCCAGCAGGACCACAGGGGAATGGGAAAAACTGTTTTTT	CASRTTGEWEKLFF
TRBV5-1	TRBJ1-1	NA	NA	TGCGCCAGCACCGCAGGGGCCCCATATACGGACACTGAAGCTTTCTTT	CASTAGAPYTDTEAFF
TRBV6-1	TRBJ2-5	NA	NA	TGTGCCAGCAGTGAAAACGGGGGAGAGACCCAGTACTTC	CASSENGGETQYF
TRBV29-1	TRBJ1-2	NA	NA	TGCAGCGCTTCTACAGGGATGGACTATGGCTACACCTTC	CSASTGMDYGYTF
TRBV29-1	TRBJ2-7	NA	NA	TGCAGCGTTTGGGTGCGGGGTAGCTCCTACGAGCAGTACTTC	CSVWVRGSSYEQYF
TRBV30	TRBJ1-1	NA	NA	TGTGCCTGGAGTGTCCTGTCGAACACTGAAGCTTTCTTT	CAWSVLSNTEAFF
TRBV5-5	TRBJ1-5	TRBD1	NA	TGTGCCAGCAGTCAGGACAGGCATAGCAATCAGCCCCAGCATTTT	CASSQDRHSNQPQHF
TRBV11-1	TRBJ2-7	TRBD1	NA	TGTGCCAGCAGCTTCGGCCCGGGACAGGGGGCGTCCTACGAGCAGTACTTC	CASSFGPGQGASYEQYF
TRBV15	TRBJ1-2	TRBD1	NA	TGTGCCACCAGCAGACCGGACAGGGGCTATGGCTACACCTTC	CATSRPDRGYGYTF
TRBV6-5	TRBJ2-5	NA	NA	TGTGCCAGCAGTTCCCTAAGGGGATGGCAAGAGACCCAGTACTTC	CASSSLRGWQETQYF
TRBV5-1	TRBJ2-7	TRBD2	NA	TGCGCCAGCAGGACCGGGACTAGCGGGGAAATCTACGAGCAGTACTTC	CASRTGTSGEIYEQYF
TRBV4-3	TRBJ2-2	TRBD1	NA	TGCGCCAGCAGCCAAGTGCGCTCAGGGGGAACCGGGGAGATGTTTTTT	CASSQVRSGGTGEMFF